A selection of T cell receptor beta chains follows, all from one sample in a study of graft-versus-host responses after intestinal transplantation. Here immunoSEQ multiplex PCR was the method, and the copy in TCRdb shows in-frame clones only, minus some. The repertoire has tens of thousands of clones, around 96% of them found once; the top ten carry roughly 0.8%. The sample in question was PBMCs, obtained 16 days after intestinal transplant. All receptors derive from a human patient who received an intestinal transplant, so some T cells may come from the graft donor. Both conserved end residues are part of each CDR3. Each record gives: J gene, D gene, clone size, V gene, CDR3 protein, CDR3 DNA. D genes are given only for firm matches. Only part of the rows carry a size: once, few, many, or a class if the clone is expanded.

j_gene: TRBJ1-5
d_gene: NA
abundance: NA
v_gene: TRBV4-3
CDR3aa: CASSPLVAHQPQHF
CDR3nt: TGCGCCAGCAGCCCCCTGGTAGCACATCAGCCCCAGCATTTT

j_gene: TRBJ2-1
d_gene: TRBD2
abundance: NA
v_gene: TRBV14
CDR3aa: CASSQDLLAGGHDNEQFF
CDR3nt: TGTGCCAGCAGCCAGGATTTACTAGCGGGAGGCCATGACAATGAGCAGTTCTTC

j_gene: TRBJ1-6
d_gene: TRBD1
abundance: NA
v_gene: TRBV5-5
CDR3aa: CASSLYVGQAMTPLHF
CDR3nt: TGTGCCAGCAGCTTGTACGTTGGACAGGCCATGACACCCCTCCACTTT

j_gene: TRBJ2-7
d_gene: NA
abundance: once
v_gene: TRBV4-1
CDR3aa: CASSQEPGTRIYEQYF
CDR3nt: TGCGCCAGCAGCCAGGAACCCGGGACGAGGATTTACGAGCAGTACTTC

j_gene: TRBJ1-1
d_gene: NA
abundance: NA
v_gene: TRBV19
CDR3aa: CASRVIGEGTEAFF
CDR3nt: TGTGCCAGTAGAGTTATCGGGGAGGGCACTGAAGCTTTCTTT

j_gene: TRBJ2-7
d_gene: NA
abundance: NA
v_gene: TRBV19
CDR3aa: CASSIGGFEQYF
CDR3nt: TGTGCCAGTAGTATTGGGGGTTTCGAGCAGTACTTC

j_gene: TRBJ2-5
d_gene: NA
abundance: NA
v_gene: TRBV4-1
CDR3aa: CASSQGAPGQETQYF
CDR3nt: TGCGCCAGCAGCCAAGGTGCACCCGGGCAAGAGACCCAGTACTTC

j_gene: TRBJ2-1
d_gene: NA
abundance: once
v_gene: TRBV11-2
CDR3aa: CASSLGPRYEQFF
CDR3nt: TGTGCCAGCAGCCTGGGCCCACGGTACGAGCAGTTCTTC

j_gene: TRBJ1-3
d_gene: TRBD1
abundance: NA
v_gene: TRBV4-2
CDR3aa: CASSQEQTGATENTIYF
CDR3nt: TGTGCCAGCAGCCAAGAACAGACAGGGGCGACGGAAAACACCATATATTTT

j_gene: TRBJ1-1
d_gene: TRBD1
abundance: NA
v_gene: TRBV2
CDR3aa: CAIFLPGQANEAFF
CDR3nt: TGTGCCATCTTCCTTCCGGGACAGGCAAATGAAGCTTTCTTT

j_gene: TRBJ2-1
d_gene: TRBD2
abundance: NA
v_gene: TRBV6-1
CDR3aa: CASSRQREGNNEQFF
CDR3nt: TGTGCCAGCAGTAGACAGCGGGAGGGTAACAATGAGCAGTTCTTC

j_gene: TRBJ2-3
d_gene: NA
abundance: NA
v_gene: TRBV6-6
CDR3aa: CASSYGTDTQYF
CDR3nt: TGTGCCAGCAGTTACGGGACAGATACGCAGTATTTT

j_gene: TRBJ2-7
d_gene: NA
abundance: NA
v_gene: TRBV4-1
CDR3aa: CASSQSRSYEQYF
CDR3nt: TGCGCCAGCAGCCAATCTAGGTCCTACGAGCAGTACTTC

j_gene: TRBJ2-5
d_gene: TRBD2
abundance: NA
v_gene: TRBV19
CDR3aa: CASSIWGGKETQYF
CDR3nt: TGTGCCAGTAGTATCTGGGGGGGAAAAGAGACCCAGTACTTC

j_gene: TRBJ2-7
d_gene: NA
abundance: NA
v_gene: TRBV28
CDR3aa: CASSPHPYEQYF
CDR3nt: TGTGCCAGCAGTCCCCACCCTTACGAGCAGTACTTC

j_gene: TRBJ2-5
d_gene: NA
abundance: NA
v_gene: TRBV28
CDR3aa: CASSVAGAWETQYF
CDR3nt: TGTGCCAGCAGTGTAGCAGGGGCATGGGAGACCCAGTACTTC

j_gene: TRBJ1-3
d_gene: TRBD1
abundance: NA
v_gene: TRBV10-3
CDR3aa: CAISEFPQGADGNTIYF
CDR3nt: TGTGCCATCAGTGAGTTCCCCCAGGGGGCGGATGGAAACACCATATATTTT

j_gene: TRBJ1-2
d_gene: NA
abundance: NA
v_gene: TRBV10-2
CDR3aa: CASSVGGNGYTF
CDR3nt: TGCGCCAGCAGTGTAGGGGGAAATGGCTACACCTTC

j_gene: TRBJ2-2
d_gene: NA
abundance: NA
v_gene: TRBV14
CDR3aa: CASSLANTGELFF
CDR3nt: TGTGCCAGCAGCTTGGCGAACACCGGGGAGCTGTTTTTT

j_gene: TRBJ2-1
d_gene: TRBD1
abundance: NA
v_gene: TRBV30
CDR3aa: CAWTRDRSSYNEQFF
CDR3nt: TGTGCCTGGACGAGGGACAGGAGCTCCTACAATGAGCAGTTCTTC

j_gene: TRBJ1-5
d_gene: NA
abundance: NA
v_gene: TRBV30
CDR3aa: CAWSVGGANQPQHF
CDR3nt: TGTGCCTGGAGTGTAGGAGGGGCAAATCAGCCCCAGCATTTT

j_gene: TRBJ2-2
d_gene: TRBD2
abundance: NA
v_gene: TRBV4-1
CDR3aa: CASSPLASGRPNTGELFF
CDR3nt: TGCGCCAGCAGCCCTCTCGCTAGCGGGAGGCCAAACACCGGGGAGCTGTTTTTT

j_gene: TRBJ2-7
d_gene: TRBD2
abundance: NA
v_gene: TRBV7-2
CDR3aa: CASSLSSGTFFF
CDR3nt: TGTGCCAGCAGCTTAAGTAGCGGGACCTTTTTTTTC

j_gene: TRBJ2-5
d_gene: NA
abundance: NA
v_gene: TRBV4-1
CDR3aa: CASSPLGRVQETQYF
CDR3nt: TGCGCCAGCAGCCCCCTCGGGCGGGTCCAAGAGACCCAGTACTTC

j_gene: TRBJ1-1
d_gene: NA
abundance: NA
v_gene: TRBV5-1
CDR3aa: CASSLKQNTEAFF
CDR3nt: TGCGCCAGCAGCTTGAAACAGAACACTGAAGCTTTCTTT

j_gene: TRBJ2-3
d_gene: NA
abundance: NA
v_gene: TRBV10-1
CDR3aa: CASSDLAGGTQYF
CDR3nt: TGCGCCAGCAGTGACCTGGCAGGAGGTACGCAGTATTTT

j_gene: TRBJ1-5
d_gene: NA
abundance: once
v_gene: TRBV4-2
CDR3aa: CASSQEKAGNQPQHF
CDR3nt: TGTGCCAGCAGCCAAGAGAAAGCTGGGAATCAGCCCCAGCATTTT

j_gene: TRBJ2-2
d_gene: TRBD1
abundance: once
v_gene: TRBV5-4
CDR3aa: CASSPDRGELFF
CDR3nt: TGTGCCAGCAGCCCGGACAGGGGAGAGCTGTTTTTT

j_gene: TRBJ2-2
d_gene: TRBD2
abundance: NA
v_gene: TRBV5-6
CDR3aa: CASSSGLADGELFF
CDR3nt: TGTGCCAGCAGCTCCGGACTAGCAGACGGGGAGCTGTTTTTT

j_gene: TRBJ2-7
d_gene: TRBD2
abundance: NA
v_gene: TRBV5-5
CDR3aa: CASSLGLAGVYEQYF
CDR3nt: TGTGCCAGCAGCTTGGGACTAGCGGGAGTTTACGAGCAGTACTTC

j_gene: TRBJ2-1
d_gene: NA
abundance: NA
v_gene: TRBV7-9
CDR3aa: CASSPTRGGGPDNEQFF
CDR3nt: TGTGCCAGCAGCCCGACCCGTGGGGGCGGCCCAGACAATGAGCAGTTCTTC

j_gene: TRBJ2-7
d_gene: TRBD2
abundance: few
v_gene: TRBV6-6
CDR3aa: CASSPFGTSGSEQYF
CDR3nt: TGTGCCAGCAGTCCTTTCGGGACTAGCGGGTCAGAGCAGTACTTC

j_gene: TRBJ2-1
d_gene: NA
abundance: NA
v_gene: TRBV29-1
CDR3aa: CSVPQDSSSYNEQFF
CDR3nt: TGCAGCGTGCCCCAAGACAGTAGCTCCTACAATGAGCAGTTCTTC

j_gene: TRBJ1-2
d_gene: NA
abundance: NA
v_gene: TRBV11-2
CDR3aa: CASRSSGDSLNYGYTF
CDR3nt: TGTGCCAGCAGATCGTCAGGTGATTCGTTGAACTATGGCTACACCTTC

j_gene: TRBJ2-3
d_gene: TRBD1
abundance: NA
v_gene: TRBV6-5
CDR3aa: CASSTTGTGDTQYF
CDR3nt: TGTGCCAGCAGTACGACCGGGACAGGGGATACGCAGTATTTT

j_gene: TRBJ2-7
d_gene: NA
abundance: NA
v_gene: TRBV28
CDR3aa: CASRIPGTLGEQYF
CDR3nt: TGTGCCAGCAGAATTCCCGGGACCCTTGGCGAGCAGTACTTC

j_gene: TRBJ2-7
d_gene: NA
abundance: few
v_gene: TRBV7-8
CDR3aa: CASSPSLREQYF
CDR3nt: TGTGCCAGCAGTCCAAGTTTGCGCGAGCAGTACTTC

j_gene: TRBJ2-5
d_gene: NA
abundance: once
v_gene: TRBV9
CDR3aa: CASSRALQETQYF
CDR3nt: TGTGCCAGCAGCCGCGCACTCCAAGAGACCCAGTACTTC

j_gene: TRBJ1-1
d_gene: NA
abundance: NA
v_gene: TRBV10-2
CDR3aa: CASSASGAAMNTEAFF
CDR3nt: TGCGCCAGCAGTGCCTCAGGCGCAGCGATGAACACTGAAGCTTTCTTT

j_gene: TRBJ2-7
d_gene: NA
abundance: NA
v_gene: TRBV5-8
CDR3aa: CASSWGDSFAYEQYF
CDR3nt: TGTGCCAGCAGCTGGGGGGACAGTTTCGCCTACGAGCAGTACTTC

j_gene: TRBJ2-7
d_gene: TRBD1
abundance: NA
v_gene: TRBV28
CDR3aa: CASTSGPGGYEQYF
CDR3nt: TGTGCCAGCACGTCGGGGCCAGGGGGCTACGAGCAGTACTTC

j_gene: TRBJ1-2
d_gene: NA
abundance: once
v_gene: TRBV28
CDR3aa: CASSAGAGYGYTF
CDR3nt: TGTGCCAGCAGCGCCGGGGCAGGGTATGGCTACACCTTC

j_gene: TRBJ1-1
d_gene: NA
abundance: NA
v_gene: TRBV7-2
CDR3aa: CASSNQGSYTEAFF
CDR3nt: TGTGCCAGCAGCAACCAAGGGAGTTACACTGAAGCTTTCTTT

j_gene: TRBJ2-7
d_gene: NA
abundance: NA
v_gene: TRBV28
CDR3aa: CASSSVQGTKTYEQYF
CDR3nt: TGTGCCAGCAGTTCGGTACAGGGCACCAAAACCTACGAGCAGTACTTC

j_gene: TRBJ1-2
d_gene: NA
abundance: NA
v_gene: TRBV11-2
CDR3aa: CASSQSVYGYTF
CDR3nt: TGTGCCAGCAGCCAGTCAGTATATGGCTACACCTTC

j_gene: TRBJ2-5
d_gene: NA
abundance: NA
v_gene: TRBV15
CDR3aa: CATREFQETQYF
CDR3nt: TGTGCCACCAGGGAATTCCAAGAGACCCAGTACTTC

j_gene: TRBJ2-7
d_gene: TRBD2
abundance: once
v_gene: TRBV7-6
CDR3aa: CASSLAGKANHNEQYF
CDR3nt: TGTGCCAGCAGCCTAGCGGGGAAGGCGAATCACAACGAGCAGTACTTC

j_gene: TRBJ2-1
d_gene: TRBD1
abundance: NA
v_gene: TRBV28
CDR3aa: CASSFRGTGGNEQFF
CDR3nt: TGTGCCAGCAGTTTCCGGGGGACAGGGGGCAATGAGCAGTTCTTC

j_gene: TRBJ2-5
d_gene: TRBD2
abundance: NA
v_gene: TRBV4-1
CDR3aa: CASSGPSTSGRLGPQETQYF
CDR3nt: TGCGCCAGCAGCGGTCCGAGTACTAGCGGGAGGTTGGGCCCCCAAGAGACCCAGTACTTC

j_gene: TRBJ2-3
d_gene: TRBD1
abundance: NA
v_gene: TRBV2
CDR3aa: CASSEAGTGPRTDTQYF
CDR3nt: TGTGCCAGCAGTGAAGCGGGGACAGGGCCACGCACAGATACGCAGTATTTT

j_gene: TRBJ2-7
d_gene: TRBD2
abundance: NA
v_gene: TRBV5-1
CDR3aa: CASSLESGGSYEQYF
CDR3nt: TGCGCCAGCAGCTTAGAAAGCGGGGGCTCCTACGAGCAGTACTTC

j_gene: TRBJ2-7
d_gene: TRBD1
abundance: NA
v_gene: TRBV4-3
CDR3aa: CASSLFRGPSYEQYF
CDR3nt: TGCGCCAGCAGCCTCTTCAGGGGGCCCTCCTACGAGCAGTACTTC

j_gene: TRBJ2-1
d_gene: TRBD2
abundance: NA
v_gene: TRBV14
CDR3aa: CASSERGSGRAEDEQFF
CDR3nt: TGTGCCAGCAGCGAAAGAGGAAGCGGGAGGGCCGAGGATGAGCAGTTCTTC

j_gene: TRBJ2-1
d_gene: TRBD2
abundance: NA
v_gene: TRBV6-5
CDR3aa: CASSYSTSGIYNEQFF
CDR3nt: TGTGCCAGCAGTTACTCGACTAGCGGGATCTACAATGAGCAGTTCTTC

j_gene: TRBJ2-1
d_gene: NA
abundance: NA
v_gene: TRBV6-1
CDR3aa: CASSEARGLRDNEQFF
CDR3nt: TGTGCCAGCAGTGAAGCGCGGGGTCTAAGAGACAATGAGCAGTTCTTC

j_gene: TRBJ2-7
d_gene: NA
abundance: NA
v_gene: TRBV11-2
CDR3aa: CASSLLRSYEQYF
CDR3nt: TGTGCCAGCAGCTTACTCCGTTCCTACGAGCAGTACTTC